The clone carrying this TCR beta chain was seen only a few times. Antigen: not known. TCRdb's table, derived via immunoSEQ multiplex PCR, lists solely in-frame clones and lacks some. The data hold 200,000 to 250,000 clones, with over 60% observed a single time. The data were obtained in a study of shared clonotypes between healthy human individuals. Findings and limits, study-wide: Rarefaction revealed incomplete sorted-subset sequencing despite large depth. With four donors compared, approximately 5% of naive CD4 clonotypes were shared.

The source is a man aged 30-40 years in good health. Sample: memory CD4+ T cells sorted from blood. Subset in this sample: CD45RA-negative fraction.

The CDR3 nucleotides are TGTGCCAGCACTCGGACTAGCGCCTCAGATACGCAGTATTTT. It encodes CASTRTSASDTQYF. V usage is TRBV5-6 and J usage is TRBJ2-3, with 9 bases aligning to TRBD2. Germline V gene sequence: CDR1 SGHDT, CDR2 YYEEEE. J gave up 4 bases and V 6 bases, and 6 bases lay outside the gene matches. The CDR3 sequence is 14 residues long.